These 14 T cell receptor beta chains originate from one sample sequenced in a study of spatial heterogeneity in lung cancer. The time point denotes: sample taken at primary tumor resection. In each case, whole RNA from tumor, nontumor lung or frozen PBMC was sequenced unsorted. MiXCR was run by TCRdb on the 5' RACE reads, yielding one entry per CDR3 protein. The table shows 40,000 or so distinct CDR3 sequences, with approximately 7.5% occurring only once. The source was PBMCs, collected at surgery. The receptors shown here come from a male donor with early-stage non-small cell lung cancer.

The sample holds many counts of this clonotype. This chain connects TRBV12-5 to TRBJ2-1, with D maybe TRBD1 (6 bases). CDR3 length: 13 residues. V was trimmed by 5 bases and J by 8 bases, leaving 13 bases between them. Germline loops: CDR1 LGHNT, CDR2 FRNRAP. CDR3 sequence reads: CASGNGQLDEQFF. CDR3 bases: TGTGCTAGTGGTAACGGACAGCTCGATGAGCAGTTCTTC.

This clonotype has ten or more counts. CDR3 sequence (DNA): TGCAGTGCTAGTCTTTCGAGGGATGAAGCTTTCTTT. Protein: CSASLSRDEAFF. The V call is TRBV20-1, the J call TRBJ1-1, with D hard to call. The CDR3 has 12 amino acids. The germline V gene has CDR1 DFQATT and CDR2 SNEGSKA (reference sequence). Trimming shortened V by 3 bases and J by 7 bases, and 12 bases separated the two germline ends.

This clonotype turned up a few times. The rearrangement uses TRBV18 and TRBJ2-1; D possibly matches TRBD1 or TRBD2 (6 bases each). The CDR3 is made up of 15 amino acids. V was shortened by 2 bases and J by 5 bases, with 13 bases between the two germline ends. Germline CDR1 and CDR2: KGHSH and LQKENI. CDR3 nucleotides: TGTGCCAGCTCACCATATTACGGGGGCAACAATGAGCAGTTCTTC. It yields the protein CASSPYYGGNNEQFF.

CDR3 DNA: TGCGCCAGCAGCCAAGGCTCCGGTTCTAGCACAGATACGCAGTATTTT. Translation: CASSQGSGSSTDTQYF. The chain joins TRBV4-1 to TRBJ2-3; D not resolved. V was cut by 1 base and J by 0 bases, with 11 bases left in between. The CDR3 is 16 amino acids. Per the germline V gene, CDR1 is MGHRA and CDR2 is YSYEKL.

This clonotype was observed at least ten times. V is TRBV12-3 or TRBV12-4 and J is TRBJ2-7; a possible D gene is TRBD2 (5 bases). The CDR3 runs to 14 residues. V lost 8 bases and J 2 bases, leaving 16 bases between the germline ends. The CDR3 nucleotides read TGTGCCAGCGGCCTGGGAGCGGACCCCTACGAGCAGTACGTC. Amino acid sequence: CASGLGADPYEQYV.

The CDR3 coding sequence is TGCAGTGCTAGAATAGCGGGAGGGCCAGACCCTGAGCAGTTCTTC. Encoded protein: CSARIAGGPDPEQFF. The rearrangement uses TRBV20-1 and TRBJ2-1; 11 bases match TRBD2. Trimming at V came to 2 bases and at J to 9 bases, leaving 9 bases not matched to a gene. The CDR3 spans 15 residues. The germline V gene encodes CDR1 DFQATT and CDR2 SNEGSKA (reference sequence).

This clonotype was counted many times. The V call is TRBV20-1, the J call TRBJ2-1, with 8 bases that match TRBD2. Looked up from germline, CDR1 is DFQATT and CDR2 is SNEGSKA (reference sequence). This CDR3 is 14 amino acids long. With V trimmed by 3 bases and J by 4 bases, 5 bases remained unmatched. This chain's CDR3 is CSASLAGYYNEQFF. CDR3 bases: TGCAGTGCTAGTTTAGCGGGATATTACAATGAGCAGTTCTTC.

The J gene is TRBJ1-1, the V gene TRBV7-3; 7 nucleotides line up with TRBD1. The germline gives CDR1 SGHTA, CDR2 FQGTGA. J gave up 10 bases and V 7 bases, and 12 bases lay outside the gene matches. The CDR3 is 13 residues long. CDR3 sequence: CASNPGQEERAFF. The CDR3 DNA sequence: TGTGCCAGCAACCCCGGACAGGAGGAGAGAGCTTTCTTT.

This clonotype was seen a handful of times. The CDR3 loop is CASSFDWGSEQYF. The CDR3 nucleotides are TGCGCCAGCAGCTTTGACTGGGGCTCCGAGCAGTACTTC. J is TRBJ2-7 and V is TRBV5-1; D may be TRBD1 (5 bases). CDR3 size: 13 residues. In germline, CDR1 is SGHRS, CDR2 YFSETQ. V gave up 2 bases and J gave up 6 bases, with 12 bases separating them.

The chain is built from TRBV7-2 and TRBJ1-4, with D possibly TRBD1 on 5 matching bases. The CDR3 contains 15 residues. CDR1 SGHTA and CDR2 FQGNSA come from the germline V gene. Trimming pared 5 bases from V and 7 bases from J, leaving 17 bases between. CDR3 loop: CASSQALGTGEKLFF. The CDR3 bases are TGTGCCAGCAGCCAGGCACTGGGGACGGGTGAAAAACTGTTTTTT.

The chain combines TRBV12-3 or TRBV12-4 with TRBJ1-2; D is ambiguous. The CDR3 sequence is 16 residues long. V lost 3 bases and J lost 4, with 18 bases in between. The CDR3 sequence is CASSLGGMGSGYGYTF. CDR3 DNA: TGTGCCAGCAGTTTGGGCGGAATGGGGTCAGGCTATGGCTACACCTTC.

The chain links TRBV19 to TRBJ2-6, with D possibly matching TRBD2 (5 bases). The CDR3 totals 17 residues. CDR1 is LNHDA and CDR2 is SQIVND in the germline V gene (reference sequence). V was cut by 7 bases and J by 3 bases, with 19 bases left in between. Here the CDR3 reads CASNLGGGFRGANVLTF. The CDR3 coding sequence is TGTGCCAGTAACCTTGGTGGAGGATTCCGTGGGGCCAACGTCCTGACTTTC. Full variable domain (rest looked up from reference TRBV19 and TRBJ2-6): DGGITQSPKYLFRKEGQNVTLSCEQNLNHDAMYWYRQDPGQGLRLIYYSQIVNDFQKGDIAEGYSVSREKKESFPLTVTSAQKNPTAFYLCASNLGGGFRGANVLTFGAGSRLTVL.

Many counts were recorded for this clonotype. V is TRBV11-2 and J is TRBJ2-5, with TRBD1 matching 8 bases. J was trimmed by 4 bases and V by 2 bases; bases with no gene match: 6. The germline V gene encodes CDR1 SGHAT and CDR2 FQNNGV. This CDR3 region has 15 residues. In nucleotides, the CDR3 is TGTGCCAGCAGCTTAACACAGGGGGGTCGAGAGACCCAGTACTTC. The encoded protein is CASSLTQGGRETQYF.

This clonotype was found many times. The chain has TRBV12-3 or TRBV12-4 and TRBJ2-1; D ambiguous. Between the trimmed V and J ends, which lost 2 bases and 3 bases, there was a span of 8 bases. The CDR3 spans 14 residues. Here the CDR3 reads CASSLSLDYNEQFF. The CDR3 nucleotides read TGTGCCAGCAGTTTAAGTCTGGACTACAATGAGCAGTTCTTC.